The 14 T cell receptor beta chains listed next were all sequenced from one sample in a study of T cell responses to AZD1222 COVID-19 vaccine. Clones were read by immunoSEQ multiplex PCR, and TCRdb kept only the in-frame ones, dropping some. The repertoire holds about 110,000 clones, roughly 90% seen once, with roughly 13% in the top ten. Specimen: peripheral blood, collected on day 0 of MenACWY control vaccination. The receptors stem from an adult in good health.

V and J are TRBV18 and TRBJ2-3; 7 nucleotides line up with TRBD2. Trimming removed 3 bases from V and 6 bases from J; junction bases left unmatched: 9. The CDR3 is 15 amino acids. CDR1 and CDR2 (germline): KGHSH, LQKENI. The CDR3, as DNA: TGTGCCAGCTCACCGTCAAGCGGGGTACTGGATACGCAGTATTTT. Translated, it gives CASSPSSGVLDTQYF.

V gene TRBV5-5 combines with J gene TRBJ2-1; D might be TRBD2 (6 bases). Looked up from germline, CDR1 is SGHKS and CDR2 is YYEKEE (reference sequence). Trimming stripped 1 base from V and 5 bases from J, with 25 bases between. The CDR3 is made up of 19 amino acids. The CDR3 DNA reads as TGTGCCAGCAGCTTGCTGGGGGGTCAACTTAGGTCCCCTAACAATGAGCAGTTCTTC. It encodes CASSLLGGQLRSPNNEQFF.

The CDR3 nucleotides read TGTGCCAGCAGTTTAGCTGGGCACCTGAACACCGGGGAGCTGTTTTTT. Its translation: CASSLAGHLNTGELFF. The V gene is TRBV27, the J gene TRBJ2-2; D ambiguous. V lost 2 bases, J lost 1 base, and 11 bases lay in between. The CDR3 contains 16 residues. Germline-derived CDR1 and CDR2 are MNHEY and SMNVEV (reference sequence).

The rearrangement uses TRBV4-3 and TRBJ2-5, with 10 bases matching TRBD2. The CDR3 has 19 residues. Trimming took 0 bases from V and 4 from J; bases not matched to a gene: 14. Per the germline V gene, CDR1 is LGHNA and CDR2 is YSLEER. In nucleotides, the CDR3 is TGCGCCAGCAGCCAAGATGTGTATTTGAGCGGGGGGGCACGAGAGACCCAGTACTTC. Protein sequence: CASSQDVYLSGGARETQYF.

The chain is built from TRBV12-5 and TRBJ2-5; D unclear. V was clipped by 2 bases and J by 4 bases, with 11 bases between them. The CDR3 runs to 14 residues. Germline V gene data show CDR1 as LGHNT and CDR2 as FRNRAP. The CDR3 nucleotides are TGTGCTAGTGGTTTGAAAAGGTTTGTAGAGACCCAGTACTTC. This gives the protein CASGLKRFVETQYF.

This clone was seen a handful of times. The V gene is TRBV7-8, the J gene TRBJ1-1; a possible D gene is TRBD1 (5 bases). This CDR3 has 12 residues. Trimming removed 3 bases from V and 7 bases from J, with 9 bases in between. Germline values: CDR1 SGHVS, CDR2 FQNEAQ. In DNA form, the CDR3 reads TGTGCCAGCAGCTTTGGGGGAGGTGAAGCTTTCTTT. Its protein product is CASSFGGGEAFF.

This chain connects TRBV6-5 to TRBJ1-2; D remains ambiguous. This CDR3 has 10 residues. Germline V gene sequence: CDR1 MNHEY, CDR2 SVGAGI. The V and J ends lost 8 bases and 6 bases respectively, with 7 bases between them. The CDR3 nucleotides read TGTGCCAGCTTTCGGGATGGCTACACCTTC. It is translated as CASFRDGYTF.

The chain combines TRBV5-4 with TRBJ2-5; D is unresolved. V lost 0 bases and J lost 5, with 8 bases in between. The length of the CDR3 is 13 residues. CDR1 and CDR2 from the germline V gene are SGHNT and YYREEE (reference sequence). The CDR3: CASSLVPRETQYF. The CDR3 DNA reads TGTGCCAGCAGCTTGGTCCCCAGGGAGACCCAGTACTTC.

The chain employs TRBV5-3 and TRBJ1-1; 8 positions match TRBD1. TRBV5-3 is an ORF; its function is uncertain. The CDR3 extends over 14 amino acids. Losses at the gene ends were 5 bases for V and 5 bases for J; bases not matched to a gene: 8. CDR3 loop: CARSRTGPRTEAFF. Written as DNA, the CDR3 is TGTGCCAGAAGTCGGACAGGGCCGAGGACTGAAGCTTTCTTT.

The chain recombines TRBV5-8 with TRBJ1-3; D remains ambiguous. The germline CDR1 and CDR2 sequences are SGHTS and YDEGEE. The CDR3 loop spans 12 amino acids. Trimming removed 1 base at V and 5 bases at J, with 4 bases between. The CDR3 coding sequence is TGTGCCAGCAGCTTGCTCCGAAACACCATATATTTT. Its translation is CASSLLRNTIYF.

The gene calls are TRBV4-3 and TRBJ2-7, with a possible D match to TRBD1 (5 bases). The CDR3 runs to 13 residues. CDR1 is LGHNA, CDR2 YSLEER, per germline. V was clipped by 0 bases and J by 5 bases, with 8 bases between them. In DNA form, the CDR3 reads TGCGCCAGCAGCCAAGAAAGCAGGGACGAGCAGTACTTC. Its translation is CASSQESRDEQYF.

This clone came up once. The chain uses TRBV29-1 and TRBJ2-5; 13 bases map to TRBD2. Looked up from germline, CDR1 is SQVTM and CDR2 is ANQGSEA. There are 16 residues in the CDR3. V gave up 4 bases and J gave up 0 bases; unmatched junction bases: 5. The CDR3 loop reads CSVARTSGGNQETQYF. The CDR3 bases are TGCAGCGTTGCGCGGACTAGCGGGGGTAACCAAGAGACCCAGTACTTC.

This clone was seen a few times. The chain is built from TRBV5-1 and TRBJ2-3; D is unresolved. Deletions cut 1 base from V and 2 bases from J, with 11 bases between. The germline gives CDR1 SGHRS, CDR2 YFSETQ. The CDR3 extends over 15 amino acids. This CDR3 is CASSLLGITTDTQYF. The CDR3 DNA reads as TGCGCCAGCAGCTTGCTTGGGATAACCACAGATACGCAGTATTTT.

This chain connects TRBV2 to TRBJ2-1, with 9 nucleotides matching TRBD1. This CDR3 contains 15 residues. Germline loops: CDR1 SNHLY, CDR2 FYNNEI. V was clipped by 6 bases and J by 8 bases; unmatched bases: 11. The CDR3 DNA follows: TGTGCCAGCAGAAGATCGGGACAGGGTTTAGATGAGCAGTTCTTC. It is translated as CASRRSGQGLDEQFF.